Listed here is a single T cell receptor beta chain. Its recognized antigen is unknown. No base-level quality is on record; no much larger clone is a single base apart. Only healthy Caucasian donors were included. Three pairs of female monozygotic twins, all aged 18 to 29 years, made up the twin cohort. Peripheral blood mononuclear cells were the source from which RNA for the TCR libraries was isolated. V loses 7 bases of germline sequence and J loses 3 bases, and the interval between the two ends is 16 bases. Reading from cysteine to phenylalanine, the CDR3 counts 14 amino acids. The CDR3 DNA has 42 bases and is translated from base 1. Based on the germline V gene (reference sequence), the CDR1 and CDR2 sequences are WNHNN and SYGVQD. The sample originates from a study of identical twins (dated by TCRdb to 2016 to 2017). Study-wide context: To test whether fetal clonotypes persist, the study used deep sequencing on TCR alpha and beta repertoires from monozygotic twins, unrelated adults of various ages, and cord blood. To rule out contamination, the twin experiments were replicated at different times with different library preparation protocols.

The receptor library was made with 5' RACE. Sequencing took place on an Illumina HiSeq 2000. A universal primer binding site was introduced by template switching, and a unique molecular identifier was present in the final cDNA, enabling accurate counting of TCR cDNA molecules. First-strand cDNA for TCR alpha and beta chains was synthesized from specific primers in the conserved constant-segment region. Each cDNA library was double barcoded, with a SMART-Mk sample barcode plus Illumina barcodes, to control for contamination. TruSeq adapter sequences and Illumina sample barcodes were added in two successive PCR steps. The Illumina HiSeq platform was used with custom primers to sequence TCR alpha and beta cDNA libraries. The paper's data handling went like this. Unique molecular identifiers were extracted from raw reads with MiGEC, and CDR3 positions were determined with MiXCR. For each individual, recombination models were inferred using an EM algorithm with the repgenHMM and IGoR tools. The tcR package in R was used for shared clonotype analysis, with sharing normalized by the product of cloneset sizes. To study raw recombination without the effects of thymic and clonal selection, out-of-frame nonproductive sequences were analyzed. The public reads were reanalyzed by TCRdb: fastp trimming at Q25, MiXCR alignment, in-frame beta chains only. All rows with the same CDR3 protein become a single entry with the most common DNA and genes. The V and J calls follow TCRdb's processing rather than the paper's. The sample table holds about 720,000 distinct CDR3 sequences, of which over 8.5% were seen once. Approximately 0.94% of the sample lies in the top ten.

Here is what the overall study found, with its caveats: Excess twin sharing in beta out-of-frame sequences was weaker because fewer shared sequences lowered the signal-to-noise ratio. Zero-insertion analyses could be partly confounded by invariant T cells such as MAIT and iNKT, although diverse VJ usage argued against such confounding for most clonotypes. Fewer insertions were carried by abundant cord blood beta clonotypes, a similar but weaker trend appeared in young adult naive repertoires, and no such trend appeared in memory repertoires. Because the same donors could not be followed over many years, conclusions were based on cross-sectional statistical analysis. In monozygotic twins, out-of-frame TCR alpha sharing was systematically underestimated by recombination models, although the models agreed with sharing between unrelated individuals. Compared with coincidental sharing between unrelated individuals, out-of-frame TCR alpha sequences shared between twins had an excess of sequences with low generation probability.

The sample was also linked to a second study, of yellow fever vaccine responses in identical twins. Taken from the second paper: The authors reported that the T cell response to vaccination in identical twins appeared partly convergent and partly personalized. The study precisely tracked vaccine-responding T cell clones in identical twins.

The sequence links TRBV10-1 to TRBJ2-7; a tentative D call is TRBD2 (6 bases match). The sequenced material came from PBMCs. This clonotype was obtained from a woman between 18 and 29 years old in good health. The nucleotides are TGCGCCAGCAATGCACGGCGGAGGGACTACGAGCAGTACTTC. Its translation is CASNARRRDYEQYF.